A selection of T cell receptor beta chains follows, all from one sample in a study of T cells after yellow fever vaccination. TCRdb used MiXCR to reprocess the 5' RACE reads, holding one entry per CDR3 protein. The table lists 400,000 or so distinct CDR3 sequences, more than 5.5% of them singletons. Sequenced here: PBMCs, sampled 5 days after the yellow fever booster vaccination. Every receptor here comes from a man aged 30-40 years who received the YFV17D yellow fever vaccine. The conserved cysteine and the conserved F or W are not part of the CDR3 here. D genes are given only for firm matches. Clone size is given for some rows only: seen once, a few or many times, or a class if the clone is expanded.

length	J	size	D	V	CDR3
11	TRBJ2-3	few	.	TRBV12-3/TRBV12-4	ASSRVNTDTQY
12	TRBJ2-7	few	.	TRBV20-1	SLAGRGRSYEQY
13	TRBJ2-4	many	.	TRBV4-2	ASSAEAGAGNIQY
16	TRBJ2-3	.	TRBD2	TRBV4-2	ASSQVMGREKSTDTQY
14	TRBJ2-3	few	TRBD2	TRBV7-2	ASSARPAGLTDTQY
15	TRBJ2-7	many	TRBD1	TRBV28	AVEQGAPLGVSYEQY
12	TRBJ2-7	few	TRBD1	TRBV12-3/TRBV12-4	ASSVGTASYEQY
11	TRBJ2-7	.	.	TRBV4-2	AMGPGVPYEQY
15	TRBJ2-1	many	.	TRBV11-1	ANGGLTRPPGSNEQF
14	TRBJ1-2	many	TRBD1	TRBV7-8	ASSLAFRGRIQGYT
17	TRBJ2-1	many	TRBD2	TRBV3-1	ASSPSSPTLAGGRREQF
13	TRBJ1-1	.	.	TRBV7-2	ASSLERWVGAEAF
11	TRBJ2-1	few	TRBD1	TRBV20-1	SAADRAGNEQF
15	TRBJ2-1	.	TRBD2	TRBV7-2	ASSPPPWRESYNEQF
12	TRBJ2-1	few	.	TRBV2	ATLGRGAYNEQF
11	TRBJ1-1	many	.	TRBV18	ASSPRFPTEAF
13	TRBJ1-2	many	TRBD1	TRBV7-2	ASSLGGQGSYGYT
11	TRBJ2-4	.	.	TRBV5-8	ASRPRDHDWQY
12	TRBJ2-1	few	.	TRBV9	ASSVVVGGNEQF
13	TRBJ2-7	few	.	TRBV3-1	ASSPLGRLGHEQY
9	TRBJ2-7	many	.	TRBV29-1	SVVLSYEQY
11	TRBJ2-7	few	.	TRBV20-1	SARVHSSYEQY
11	TRBJ1-2	many	.	TRBV5-1	ASRLNEGYGYT
12	TRBJ2-3	.	TRBD2	TRBV29-1	SVAPGLATDTQY
14	TRBJ1-2	.	.	TRBV5-5	ASSLASAGRDYGYT
12	TRBJ2-1	few	.	TRBV6-2/TRBV6-3	ASSYDGPYNEQF
14	TRBJ2-5	.	TRBD1	TRBV18	ASSRTGGALGETQY
13	TRBJ2-1	.	TRBD1	TRBV19	ASSIRQGSYNEQF